This T cell receptor beta chain was documented in a study of shared clonotypes between healthy human individuals. Only in-frame clones appear in the TCRdb table, and some are missing; sequencing was by immunoSEQ multiplex PCR. The table has approximately 2.1 million clones, more than 85% seen once. V lost 0 bases and J 5 bases, leaving 8 bases between the germline ends. Germline V lookup: CDR1 SGHTS, CDR2 YDEGEE. The CDR3 covers 13 residues. The TCR was taken from a man aged 18 to 35 in good health. Some clones in this sample may be carry-over from other donors' samples. The sequenced sample was naive CD4+ T cells from PBMCs. Subset reported: CD45RA+ positively selected. The genes are TRBV5-8 and TRBJ2-5; D is unresolved. CDR3: CASSLVMGETQYF. The CDR3 DNA reads TGTGCCAGCAGCTTGGTTATGGGGGAGACCCAGTACTTC.